This TCR beta chain derives from a study of blood T cells in healthy people across ages. Study conclusions and caveats: Diversity figures derived from one million T cells were judged to underestimate the true value. Versus aged donors, long-lived donors had higher diversity and more naive CD4+ cells.

Donors ranged from roughly 6 to 100 years old and were healthy Caucasians in Russia. With respect to this clonotype: The antigen remains unidentified.

Alongside a J-beta primer mix, a sample-barcoded 5' primer served in a second PCR lasting about 7 to 11 cycles. A template-switch adaptor containing 12 random nucleotides labeled each cDNA molecule. A single record per CDR3 protein comes from TCRdb applying MiXCR to the 5' RACE reads. The sample carries about 680,000 distinct CDR3 sequences, around 45% recorded once. V was cut by 0 bases and J by 3 bases, with 11 bases left in between. The CDR3 covers 15 residues. Germline V gene data show CDR1 as MNHEY and CDR2 as SVGAGI. The sample comprised blood. This chain joins TRBV6-5 and TRBJ1-2; D call uncertain. The clonotype comes from a woman in her sixties or seventies in good health. This CDR3 is CASSYSGADYYGYTF. DNA for the CDR3: TGTGCCAGCAGTTACTCTGGAGCGGACTACTATGGCTACACCTTC.